This entry is about one T cell receptor (beta chain). This entry comes from a study of shared clonotypes between healthy human individuals. This CDR3 spans 14 amino acids. The V end lost 4 bases, the J end lost 3 bases, and 13 bases lay between the germline ends. In germline, CDR1 is SGHNT, CDR2 YYREEE (reference sequence). The run depth of the assay was deep. Using 200 ng DNA, 25,000 to 35,000 T cell genomes, the sorted-subset replicate PCRs were run. Only in-frame clones appear in the TCRdb table, and some are missing; sequencing was by immunoSEQ multiplex PCR. The table shows around 2.1 million clones, with approximately 94% occurring only once.

The clonotype comes from a man between 18 and 35 years old in good health. The chain carries TRBV5-4 and TRBJ1-1; unclear D gene. Material: naive CD4+ T cells sorted from blood. Stated subset: CD45RA+ positively selected. CDR3 nucleotide sequence: TGTGCCAGCAGCCCGGGATTTGGTGACACTGAAGCTTTCTTT. It is translated as CASSPGFGDTEAFF.